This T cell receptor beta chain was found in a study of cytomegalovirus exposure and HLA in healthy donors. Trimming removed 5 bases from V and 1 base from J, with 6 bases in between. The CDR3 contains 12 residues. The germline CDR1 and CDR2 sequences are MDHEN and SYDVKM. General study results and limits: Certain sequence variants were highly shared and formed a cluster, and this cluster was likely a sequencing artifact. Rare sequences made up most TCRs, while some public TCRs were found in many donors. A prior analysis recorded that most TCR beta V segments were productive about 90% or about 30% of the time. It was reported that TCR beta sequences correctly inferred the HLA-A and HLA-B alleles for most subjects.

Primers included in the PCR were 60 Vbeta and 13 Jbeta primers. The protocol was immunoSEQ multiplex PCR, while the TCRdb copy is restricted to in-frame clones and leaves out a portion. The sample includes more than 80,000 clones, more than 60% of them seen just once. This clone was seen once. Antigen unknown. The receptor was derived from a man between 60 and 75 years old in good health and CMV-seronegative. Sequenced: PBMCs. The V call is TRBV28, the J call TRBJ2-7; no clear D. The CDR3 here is CASSLLSYEQYF. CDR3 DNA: TGTGCCAGCAGTCTCTTGTCCTACGAGCAGTACTTC.